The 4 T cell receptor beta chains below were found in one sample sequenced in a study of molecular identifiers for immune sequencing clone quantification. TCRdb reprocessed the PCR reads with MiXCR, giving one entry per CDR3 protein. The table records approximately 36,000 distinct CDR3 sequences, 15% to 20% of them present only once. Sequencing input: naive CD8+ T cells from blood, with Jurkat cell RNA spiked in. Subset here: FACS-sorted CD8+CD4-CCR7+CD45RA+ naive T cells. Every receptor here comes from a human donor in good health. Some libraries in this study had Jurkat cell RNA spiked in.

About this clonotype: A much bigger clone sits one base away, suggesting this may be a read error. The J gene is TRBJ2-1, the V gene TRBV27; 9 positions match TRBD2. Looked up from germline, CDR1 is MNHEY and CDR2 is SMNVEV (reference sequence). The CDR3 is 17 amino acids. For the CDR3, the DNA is TGTGCCAGCAGTCCCTACAAACTAGCGGGCCAATACAATGAGCAGCTCTTC. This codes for CASSPYKLAGQYNEQLF.

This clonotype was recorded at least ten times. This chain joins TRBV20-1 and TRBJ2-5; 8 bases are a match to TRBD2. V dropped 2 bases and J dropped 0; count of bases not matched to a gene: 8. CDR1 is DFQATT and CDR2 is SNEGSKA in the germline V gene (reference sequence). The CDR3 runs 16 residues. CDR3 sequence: CSARSRLAQNQETQYF. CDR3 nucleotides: TGCAGTGCTAGATCAAGACTAGCGCAAAACCAAGAGACCCAGTACTTC.

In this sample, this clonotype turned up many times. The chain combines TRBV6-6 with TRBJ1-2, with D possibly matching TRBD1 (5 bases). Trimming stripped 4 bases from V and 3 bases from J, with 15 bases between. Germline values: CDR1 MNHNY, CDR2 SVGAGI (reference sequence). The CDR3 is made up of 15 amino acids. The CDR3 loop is CASSSSSGVDYGYTF. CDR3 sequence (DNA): TGTGCCAGCAGTTCATCCTCGGGGGTTGACTATGGCTACACCTTC.

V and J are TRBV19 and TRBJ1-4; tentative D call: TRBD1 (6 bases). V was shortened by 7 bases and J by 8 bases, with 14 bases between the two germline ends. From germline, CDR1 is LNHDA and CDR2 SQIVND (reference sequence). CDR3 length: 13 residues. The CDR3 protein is CASMGAYREKLFF. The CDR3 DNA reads TGTGCCAGTATGGGGGCCTACCGGGAAAAACTGTTTTTT.